This TCR beta chain is from a study of blood T cell repertoires in COVID-19. About the study: The United States, Italy and Spain provided the acute and convalescent COVID-19 samples.

Trimming took 0 bases from V and 0 from J, leaving 6 bases between them. Per the germline V gene, CDR1 is MDHEN and CDR2 is SYDVKM. This CDR3 has 15 residues. Per the authors' pipeline: Reference gene primer amplification in the assay estimated nucleated cell counts. The method was immunoSEQ multiplex PCR; TCRdb's version includes in-frame clones alone and lacks a portion of them. The DNA gave D and trimming, while V, J and clone size come from that table. Of 160,000 or so clones detected, around 82% appear once; the ten largest clones hold about a sixth. The age range of participants was about 18 to 100 years, with residence in about 25 US areas. Clinical history as reported by participants underpinned cohort assignment. This clone was recorded at least ten times.

This chain links TRBV28 with TRBJ1-3, with unresolved D. The sample taken for sequencing was PBMCs or T cells enriched from blood (not recorded which). This sequence was found in a man aged 55 to 69 who had recovered from COVID-19. This CDR3 is CASSLWGSSGNTIYF. For the CDR3, the DNA is TGTGCCAGCAGTTTATGGGGCAGCTCTGGAAACACCATATATTTT.